The 24 T cell receptor beta chains given below trace back to one sample, sequenced in a study of post-analysis software for immune sequencing data (dated by TCRdb to between 2015 and 2016). Libraries were prepared through PCR. The listed sequencing device is Illumina HiSeq 2500. To reduce PCR and sequencing biases, unique molecular identifiers were built into the TCR beta cDNA libraries. The public reads were run again by TCRdb, first through fastp at Q25 and then through MiXCR, and only productive beta chains were kept. Identical CDR3 proteins give one entry, which carries the most common genes and DNA. This sample gives hundreds of thousands of distinct CDR3 sequences in total; around 44% of them show up just once. The ten largest make up around 1.7% of the sample. For these receptors, no antigen is known. Findings and caveats that apply to the study as a whole: Significantly higher frequencies in patients than in controls were found for five or six TRBV segments, including TRBV5-6, TRBV5-1 and TRBV20-1.

The sample consisted of blood. These TCRs come from a girl between 10 and 17 years old with multiple sclerosis.

This clonotype was detected a few times. The chain links TRBV27 to TRBJ1-5, with a possible D match to TRBD1 (5 bases). CDR1 and CDR2 (germline): MNHEY, SMNVEV (reference sequence). Between the trimmed V and J ends, which lost 0 bases and 7 bases, there was a span of 7 bases. This CDR3 spans 13 amino acids. In DNA, the CDR3 is TGTGCCAGCAGTTTATCATGGGGGCAGCCCCAGCATTTT. Protein product: CASSLSWGQPQHF.

This clonotype occurred many times. The V gene is TRBV20-1, the J gene TRBJ2-3; 9 bases match TRBD2. Germline V CDR1 and CDR2: DFQATT, SNEGSKA (reference sequence). The CDR3 is made up of 13 amino acids. J was trimmed by 1 base and V by 6 bases; bases with no gene match: 2. In DNA form, the CDR3 reads TGCAGTGCCCGGACTAGCGGCACAGATACGCAGTATTTT. Protein product: CSARTSGTDTQYF.

This clonotype was recorded a few times. The chain carries TRBV27 and TRBJ2-7, with D unclear. The germline V gene has CDR1 MNHEY and CDR2 SMNVEV (reference sequence). The CDR3 runs to 14 residues. The germline V and J ends were trimmed by 3 bases and 0 bases, with 9 bases remaining between them. CDR3 DNA sequence: TGTGCCAGCAGTTTGCAGCGCTTCTCCTACGAGCAGTACTTC. Its translation is CASSLQRFSYEQYF.

In its sample, this clonotype was seen a few times. A read error may produce the germline difference seen at one junction end. The chain links TRBV7-7 to TRBJ2-5; tentative D call: TRBD2 (5 bases). The end of the DNA aligns better with TRBJ2-3, so the J call may be wrong. The CDR3 is 12 residues long. Germline CDR1 and CDR2: SSHAT and FNYEAQ (reference sequence). The CDR3 DNA reads TGTGCTAGCAGCTTAGGAGGTGGTACGCAGTATTTT. It encodes CASSLGGGTQYF.

The genes are TRBV27 and TRBJ1-5, with D maybe TRBD1 (5 bases). V lost 8 bases and J lost 6, with 23 bases in between. The germline gives CDR1 MNHEY, CDR2 SMNVEV (reference sequence). The CDR3 consists of 16 residues. The CDR3 nucleotides read TGTGCCAGCCATAGGCAGGGAGGATTCTTAGGTCAGCCCCAGCATTTT. Translation: CASHRQGGFLGQPQHF.

The chain joins TRBV3-1 to TRBJ2-4; 9 nucleotides match TRBD1. The J call is uncertain, as TRBJ2-7 better fits the DNA end. Germline CDR1 is LGHDT and CDR2 is YNNKEL (reference sequence). The CDR3 is made up of 14 amino acids. CDR3 coding DNA: TGTGCCAGCAGCCCGCGGACAGGGGTTGACGAGCAGTACTTC. The encoded protein is CASSPRTGVDEQYF.

The chain combines TRBV7-2 with TRBJ2-1; 7 nucleotides align to TRBD1. The V gene end was trimmed by 0 bases and the J gene end by 3 bases; junction bases not matched to a gene: 2. CDR1 SGHTA and CDR2 FQGNSA come from the germline V gene. This CDR3 has 15 residues. The CDR3 region is CASSLAGTDYNEQFF. The DNA of the CDR3 is TGTGCCAGCAGCTTAGCCGGGACAGACTACAATGAGCAGTTCTTC.

This chain connects TRBV12-3 or TRBV12-4 to TRBJ1-1, with 10 bases fitting TRBD1. The CDR3 extends over 13 amino acids. V was pared by 2 bases and J by 10 bases, with 4 bases of the junction left unmatched. CDR3 amino acids: CASSLLDRGVAFF. The CDR3 DNA reads as TGTGCCAGCAGTTTACTGGACAGGGGGGTAGCTTTCTTT.

The chain carries TRBV6-1 and TRBJ2-3; 14 bases line up with TRBD2. Germline V gene data show CDR1 as MNHNS and CDR2 as SASEGT. The CDR3 loop spans 17 amino acids. With 4 bases clipped from V and 2 bases from J, the junction kept 5 bases outside the gene matches. The DNA of the CDR3 is TGTGCCAGCAGTGGGACTAGCGGGGGGACCTACACAGATACGCAGTATTTT. Translating gives CASSGTSGGTYTDTQYF.

The rearrangement links TRBV6-6 to TRBJ2-5; D gene ambiguous. V was cut by 5 bases and J by 9 bases, with 10 bases left in between. The CDR3 length is 11 residues. The V gene's germline CDR1 is MNHNY and CDR2 SVGAGI (reference sequence). This CDR3 is CASSAPFAQYF. The CDR3 region has the DNA TGTGCCAGCAGTGCTCCGTTCGCCCAGTACTTC.

This clonotype was seen a few times. The rearrangement uses TRBV29-1 and TRBJ2-7; D might be TRBD2 (5 bases). V lost 3 bases to trimming and J lost 2 bases, with 11 bases between them. The CDR3 contains 13 residues. Germline V gene lookup returns CDR1 SQVTM and CDR2 ANQGSEA. CDR3 sequence: CSVDGVGAYEQYF. For the CDR3, the DNA is TGCAGCGTTGACGGGGTGGGAGCCTACGAGCAGTACTTC.

The V and J genes are TRBV6-1 and TRBJ2-4, with D tentatively TRBD1 (6 bases). The end of the DNA fits TRBJ2-7 better, so the J call may be wrong. Germline V CDR1 and CDR2: MNHNS, SASEGT. The CDR3 runs 17 residues. The CDR3 DNA reads as TGTGCCAGCAGCCGGAATTTCCGGGACACTCGCCCCTACGAGCAGTACTTC. Protein product: CASSRNFRDTRPYEQYF.

The chain carries TRBV5-1 and TRBJ2-5; 10 nucleotides match TRBD1. CDR3 length: 15 residues. CDR1 and CDR2 (germline): SGHRS, YFSETQ. V lost 0 bases and J lost 4; bases outside the gene matches: 3. For the CDR3, the DNA is TGCGCCAGCAGCTTGGGGACAGGGGGAGTAGAGACCCAGTACTTC. Translating gives CASSLGTGGVETQYF.

The chain is built from TRBV29-1 and TRBJ1-2; perhaps TRBD1 as D (6 bases). Germline lookup yields CDR1 SQVTM and CDR2 ANQGSEA. The CDR3 runs 11 residues. With 6 bases removed from V and 12 bases from J, the gap between germline ends came to 17 bases. The CDR3 here is CSVMDSSGHTF. The CDR3 region has the DNA TGCAGCGTCATGGACAGTTCTGGGCACACCTTC.

The chain carries TRBV11-3 and TRBJ2-5; D is possibly TRBD1 (6 bases). The end of the DNA fits TRBJ2-7 better, so the J call may be wrong. Germline loops: CDR1 SGHNT, CDR2 YENEEA. This CDR3 contains 13 residues. The CDR3 DNA sequence: TGTGCCAGCAGCTTAACCCTCAGGGGCGAGCAGTACTTC. Residues: CASSLTLRGEQYF.

This clonotype was seen a handful of times. The DNA for the CDR3 is TGTGCCAGCAGTTATGGCTGGGGCCGGTCTCCAGAGACCCAGTACTTC. Translated: CASSYGWGRSPETQYF. V and J are TRBV6-5 and TRBJ2-5; a weak D match, TRBD1 (5 bases). With 3 bases removed from V and 4 bases from J, the gap between germline ends came to 18 bases. The CDR3 is 16 amino acids. Germline V gene sequence: CDR1 MNHEY, CDR2 SVGAGI.

This clonotype has just a few counts. The rearrangement links TRBV10-3 to TRBJ2-1; D unresolved. The germline V gene has CDR1 ENHRY and CDR2 SYGVKD. This CDR3 comprises 13 residues. Trimming left V 0 bases short and J 6 bases short, with 6 bases between. The CDR3 region is CAISESDVNEQFF. The CDR3 bases are TGTGCCATCAGTGAGTCCGACGTCAATGAGCAGTTCTTC.

The chain links TRBV3-1 to TRBJ2-7; tentative D call: TRBD2 (5 bases). The CDR3 length is 18 residues. The V gene lost 0 bases and the J gene lost 0 bases, with 18 bases spanning the gap. In germline, CDR1 is LGHDT, CDR2 YNNKEL (reference sequence). This CDR3 reads CASSQEAVSREVSYEQYF. The DNA of the CDR3 is TGTGCCAGCAGCCAAGAAGCGGTGAGCCGTGAAGTCTCCTACGAGCAGTACTTC.

The table lists this clonotype with a few counts. The genes are TRBV5-1 and TRBJ2-7, with 12 bases aligning to TRBD2. With 4 bases clipped from V and 5 bases from J, the junction kept 7 bases outside the gene matches. CDR1 is SGHRS, CDR2 YFSETQ, per germline. CDR3 length equals 15 residues. The chain's CDR3 is CASSILTSGRNEQYF. CDR3 DNA: TGCGCCAGCAGCATTCTGACTAGCGGGAGAAACGAGCAGTACTTC.

This clonotype was observed a few times. This chain uses TRBV10-3 with TRBJ2-4, with 8 bases that match TRBD1. The end of the DNA is better explained by TRBJ2-7, so the J call may be wrong. Germline CDR1 reads ENHRY; CDR2 reads SYGVKD. This CDR3 is 14 amino acids long. The CDR3 is CAISEAGGKGEQYF. The CDR3 coding sequence is TGTGCCATCAGTGAGGCAGGGGGCAAGGGCGAGCAGTACTTC.

The chain couples TRBV19 to TRBJ2-5; no clear D. Trimming cost V 6 bases and J 0 bases, with 11 bases left between them. The length of the CDR3 is 14 residues. From germline, CDR1 is LNHDA and CDR2 SQIVND (reference sequence). The CDR3 protein is CASRVTFYQETQYF. The DNA of the CDR3 is TGTGCCAGTAGGGTGACCTTCTACCAAGAGACCCAGTACTTC.

The chain carries TRBV7-3 and TRBJ2-1; D is possibly TRBD2 (6 bases). The CDR3 extends over 15 amino acids. The V and J ends lost 2 bases and 0 bases respectively, with 8 bases between them. CDR1 is SGHTA and CDR2 is FQGTGA in the germline V gene. CDR3 loop: CASSLSSVSYNEQFF. The CDR3 DNA follows: TGTGCCAGCAGCTTATCTAGCGTCTCCTACAATGAGCAGTTCTTC.

This clonotype came up a few times. The chain has TRBV7-9 and TRBJ1-2; 9 positions agree with TRBD1. CDR1 and CDR2 from the germline V gene are SEHNR and FQNEAQ (reference sequence). V gave up 5 bases and J gave up 8 bases; unmatched junction bases: 6. The CDR3 consists of 13 residues. The CDR3 sequence: CASSPRQGVGYTF. Here the CDR3 DNA reads TGTGCCAGCAGCCCCCGACAGGGGGTCGGCTACACCTTC.

The chain links TRBV18 to TRBJ1-4, with TRBD1 as a possible D gene (5 bases). This CDR3 is 16 amino acids long. Germline V lookup: CDR1 KGHSH, CDR2 LQKENI. V gave up 4 bases and J gave up 7 bases, with 19 bases separating them. The CDR3 DNA is TGTGCCAGCTCACTCTCGCGAGGGGAGGCGAGTGAAAAACTGTTTTTT. Translating gives CASSLSRGEASEKLFF.